This TCR beta chain was obtained from a study of patients and donors after allogeneic stem cell transplantation. One entry per CDR3 protein results from TCRdb running MiXCR on the RT-PCR reads. The repertoire consists of more than 850,000 distinct CDR3 sequences, with about 20% occurring once and the leading ten covering approximately 5.9%. The CDR3 is 13 amino acids. The V gene's germline CDR1 is DFQATT and CDR2 SNEGSKA (reference sequence). Trimming took off 3 bases at V and 2 bases at J, with 11 bases between the two ends. The TCR sequence derives from a human donor who was either an allogeneic HSCT recipient or a stem cell or donor lymphocyte infusion donor (not recorded which). It is not recorded whose cells these are; they may come from a transplant donor. The gene calls are TRBV20-1 and TRBJ2-7, with no clear D. Sequenced material: blood, either unsorted or a sorted T cell fraction (not recorded which). In DNA, the CDR3 is TGCAGTGCTAGTACGACCCTGGCCTACGAGCAGTACTTC. This translates into CSASTTLAYEQYF.